The 32 T cell receptor beta chains presented below share a single source sample, sequenced in a study of CD8+ T cells in alopecia areata. Across about 5 patients, CD4+ cells underwent sorting into CD25+CD127- cells. RNA was isolated and reverse transcribed to cDNA, the sequencing template. The data were produced by immunoSEQ multiplex PCR, yet TCRdb's version contains in-frame clones alone and is incomplete. The sample has roughly 20,000 clones; roughly two thirds are singletons. The specimen sequenced was CD4+ Tregs sorted from blood. The source is a human donor with alopecia areata.

The V and J genes are TRBV7-9 and TRBJ1-4, with 7 bases fitting TRBD1. Germline-derived CDR1 and CDR2 are SEHNR and FQNEAQ (reference sequence). The CDR3 consists of 16 residues. Trimming took 3 bases from V and 2 from J; bases not matched to a gene: 6. CDR3 amino acids: CASSFRGGATNEKLFF. The CDR3 coding sequence is TGTGCCAGCAGCTTCAGAGGGGGCGCGACTAATGAAAAACTGTTTTTT.

J is TRBJ2-4 and V is TRBV5-1, with 7 bases matching TRBD1. The CDR3 extends over 14 amino acids. V trimming: 1 base; J trimming: 5 bases; junction bases outside the gene matches: 3. Germline CDR1 reads SGHRS; CDR2 reads YFSETQ. The CDR3 loop is CASSLTGDENIQYF. For the CDR3, the DNA is TGCGCCAGCAGCTTGACAGGGGACGAAAACATTCAGTACTTC. Filled out from reference TRBV5-1 and TRBJ2-4, the complete variable domain reads KAGVTQTPRYLIKTRGQQVTLSCSPISGHRSVSWYQQTPGQGLQFLFEYFSETQRNKGNFPGRFSGRQFSNSRSEMNVSTLELGDSALYLCASSLTGDENIQYFGAGTRLSVL.

This clone has only a few counts. V usage is TRBV7-9 and J usage is TRBJ2-1; D is possibly TRBD2 (5 bases). This CDR3 has 13 amino acids. The V end lost 5 bases, the J end lost 10 bases, and 15 bases lay between the germline ends. CDR1 is SEHNR and CDR2 is FQNEAQ in the germline V gene (reference sequence). The CDR3 loop is CASSPLDLSEQFF. The CDR3 nucleotides are TGTGCCAGCAGCCCATTGGACTTGTCGGAGCAGTTCTTC.

The chain employs TRBV30 and TRBJ2-3; D not resolved. Germline V gives CDR1 GTSNPN, CDR2 SVGIG (reference sequence). This CDR3 is built from 12 residues. V lost 0 bases and J 11 bases, leaving 12 bases between the germline ends. CDR3 bases: TGTGCCTGGAGTGTACCTAGGTCTATGCAGTATTTT. Its protein product is CAWSVPRSMQYF. Using reference TRBV30 and TRBJ2-3 for the parts outside the CDR3, the full variable domain is SQTIHQWPATLVQPVGSPLSLECTVEGTSNPNLYWYRQAAGRGLQLLFYSVGIGQISSEVPQNLSASRPQDRQFILSSKKLLLSDSGFYLCAWSVPRSMQYFGPGTRLTVL.

V gene TRBV18 combines with J gene TRBJ2-1; D may be TRBD1 (5 bases). Trimming pared 1 base from V and 11 bases from J, leaving 12 bases between. CDR1 and CDR2 from the germline V gene are KGHSH and LQKENI. This CDR3 contains 13 residues. CDR3 amino acids: CASSPQAGIQQFF. The CDR3 coding sequence is TGTGCCAGCTCACCACAGGCAGGGATCCAGCAGTTCTTC.

This clone was found a few times. The V call is TRBV10-3, the J call TRBJ1-1; TRBD1 matches at 8 bases. This CDR3 is 14 amino acids long. The germline gives CDR1 ENHRY, CDR2 SYGVKD. The J segment lost 6 bases and the V segment lost 4 bases, leaving 7 bases of the junction unmatched. The CDR3 nucleotides are TGTGCCATCAGTGGGCGACAGGGGTTCGCTGAAGCTTTCTTT. The encoded protein is CAISGRQGFAEAFF.

The chain joins TRBV6-5 to TRBJ2-2, with D hard to call. V lost 0 bases to trimming and J lost 4 bases, with 12 bases between them. Germline CDR1 MNHEY, CDR2 SVGAGI. The CDR3 loop spans 16 amino acids. CDR3 loop: CASSYSKYIPTGELFF. The CDR3 nucleotides read TGTGCCAGCAGTTACTCCAAGTATATTCCCACCGGGGAGCTGTTTTTT.

The chain recombines TRBV28 with TRBJ2-1; 7 nucleotides line up with TRBD1. This CDR3 region has 15 residues. J gave up 2 bases and V 6 bases, and 7 bases lay outside the gene matches. Germline values: CDR1 MDHEN, CDR2 SYDVKM. CDR3 sequence reads: CASSEQGSTYNEQFF. In nucleotides, the CDR3 is TGTGCCAGCAGCGAACAGGGGTCGACCTACAATGAGCAGTTCTTC.

The chain couples TRBV30 to TRBJ2-6; a weak D match, TRBD2 (5 bases). Germline CDR1 reads GTSNPN; CDR2 reads SVGIG (reference sequence). With 7 bases removed from V and 0 bases from J, the gap between germline ends came to 16 bases. The CDR3 sequence is 16 residues long. The CDR3 DNA is TGTGCCTCCCCCCCCGGGGTTCTCTCTGGGGCCAACGTCCTGACTTTC. Its translation: CASPPGVLSGANVLTF.

The genes are TRBV4-1 and TRBJ1-1; the D is unclear. The CDR3 consists of 13 residues. The V gene lost 4 bases and the J gene lost 1 base, with 7 bases spanning the gap. Germline CDR1 reads MGHRA; CDR2 reads YSYEKL. Written as DNA, the CDR3 is TGCGCCAGCAGCCGTAGATCGAACACTGAAGCTTTCTTT. Translation: CASSRRSNTEAFF.

This chain connects TRBV7-6 to TRBJ1-1, with TRBD1 as a possible D gene (5 bases). Germline values: CDR1 SGHVS, CDR2 FNYEAQ. V shed 8 bases and J shed 0 bases, with 10 bases lying between them. This CDR3 spans 13 amino acids. CDR3 in DNA: TGTGCCAGCCGTAAAGGGGTGAACACTGAAGCTTTCTTT. Residues: CASRKGVNTEAFF.

The chain recombines TRBV19 with TRBJ2-7; 7 nucleotides agree with TRBD2. The trim removed 6 bases at V and 1 base at J, leaving 15 bases unmatched. CDR3 size: 17 residues. CDR1 is LNHDA, CDR2 SQIVND, per germline (reference sequence). The CDR3 protein is CASSSIKAGFVSYEQYF. The DNA of the CDR3 is TGTGCCAGTAGCTCGATAAAAGCGGGGTTTGTATCCTACGAGCAGTACTTC.

On this clone: A junction boundary mismatches the germline segment, possibly from a read error. V is TRBV29-1 and J is TRBJ2-5; the D is unclear. The CDR3 is 14 amino acids. Germline V lookup: CDR1 SQVTM, CDR2 ANQGSEA. The CDR3 sequence: CSVDGSNAAEAQYF. The CDR3 nucleotides are TGCAGCGTCGACGGCAGTAACGCGGCAGAGGCCCAGTACTTC.

The V call is TRBV5-1, the J call TRBJ1-2, with TRBD1 matching 8 bases. The CDR3 runs 14 residues. The J segment lost 4 bases and the V segment lost 3 bases, leaving 5 bases of the junction unmatched. The germline V gene encodes CDR1 SGHRS and CDR2 YFSETQ. Written as DNA, the CDR3 is TGCGCCAGCAGCTGGACAGGGACACTCTATGGCTACACCTTC. This encodes CASSWTGTLYGYTF.

The genes are TRBV7-2 and TRBJ2-5; no clear D. The V and J ends lost 1 base and 1 base respectively, with 10 bases between them. There are 15 residues in the CDR3. Germline V CDR1 and CDR2: SGHTA, FQGNSA. The CDR3 DNA reads as TGTGCCAGCAGCTTAGAAGAGAGAGGCCAAGAGACCCAGTACTTC. This encodes CASSLEERGQETQYF. Supplemented by reference TRBV7-2 and TRBJ2-5, the full variable domain reads GAGVSQSPSNKVTEKGKDVELRCDPISGHTALYWYRQSLGQGLEFLIYFQGNSAPDKSGLPSDRFSAERTGGSVSTLTIQRTQQEDSAVYLCASSLEERGQETQYFGPGTRLLVL.

This clone was seen only a few times. This chain links TRBV7-9 with TRBJ2-1; D gene uncertain. This CDR3 is 14 amino acids long. V lost 2 bases to trimming and J lost 5 bases, with 10 bases between them. CDR1 is SEHNR, CDR2 FQNEAQ, per germline (reference sequence). The CDR3 loop is CASSLNSPHNEQFF. Written as DNA, the CDR3 is TGTGCCAGCAGCTTAAACTCCCCACACAATGAGCAGTTCTTC. Full variable domain (rest looked up from reference TRBV7-9 and TRBJ2-1): DTGVSQNPRHKITKRGQNVTFRCDPISEHNRLYWYRQTLGQGPEFLTYFQNEAQLEKSRLLSDRFSAERPKGSFSTLEIQRTEQGDSAMYLCASSLNSPHNEQFFGPGTRLTVL.

This clone came up a few times. This chain joins TRBV14 and TRBJ1-1; D ambiguous. Germline loops: CDR1 SGHDN, CDR2 FVKESK. Trimming took 1 base from V and 6 from J, leaving 6 bases between them. This CDR3 spans 12 amino acids. The CDR3 DNA reads as TGTGCCAGCAGCCAAGCCGCCGCTGAAGCTTTCTTT. Translation: CASSQAAAEAFF.

The J gene is TRBJ1-5, the V gene TRBV28, with 8 positions matching TRBD1. CDR1 is MDHEN, CDR2 SYDVKM, per germline. Trimming took 7 bases from V and 4 from J; bases not matched to a gene: 9. CDR3 size: 15 residues. The CDR3 reads CASTDRTGRNQPQHF. In DNA, the CDR3 is TGTGCCAGCACCGATCGGACAGGGAGAAATCAGCCCCAGCATTTT.

The DNA for the CDR3 is TGTGCCAGCAGCCCCGGGACAGGGGCCTACGAGCAGTACTTC. As protein: CASSPGTGAYEQYF. The chain recombines TRBV2 with TRBJ2-7; 10 nucleotides align to TRBD1. Germline CDR1 SNHLY, CDR2 FYNNEI. The V segment lost 6 bases and the J segment 2 bases; nucleotides outside the gene matches: 4. CDR3 length: 14 residues.

The V call is TRBV28, the J call TRBJ1-1, with D uncertain. V shed 6 bases and J shed 5 bases, with 16 bases lying between them. The CDR3 is 14 residues long. Germline-derived CDR1 and CDR2 are MDHEN and SYDVKM. CDR3 region: CASRQVGDLTEAFF. The CDR3 DNA follows: TGTGCCAGCAGACAAGTCGGGGATTTGACTGAAGCTTTCTTT.

By frequency in the sample, this clone is medium-sized (0.01 to 0.1%). The chain combines TRBV6-5 with TRBJ2-7; D possibly corresponds to TRBD2 (5 bases). V was pared by 2 bases and J by 2 bases, with 10 bases between. The germline gives CDR1 MNHEY, CDR2 SVGAGI. The CDR3 runs 14 residues. The CDR3 loop is CASSYDVGAYEQYF. The CDR3, as DNA: TGTGCCAGCAGTTACGACGTCGGGGCCTACGAGCAGTACTTC.

The J gene is TRBJ2-1, the V gene TRBV28, with a possible D match to TRBD2 (6 bases). Trimming shortened V by 7 bases and J by 6 bases, and 16 bases separated the two germline ends. The CDR3 is made up of 14 amino acids. Germline assignment: CDR1 MDHEN and CDR2 SYDVKM. CDR3 loop: CASISLGDSNEQFF. Here the CDR3 DNA reads TGTGCCAGCATCTCTTTAGGGGACTCCAATGAGCAGTTCTTC.

This clone was counted only a few times. This rearrangement joins TRBV5-1 to TRBJ1-1; unclear D gene. The CDR3 sequence is 13 residues long. The germline CDR1 and CDR2 sequences are SGHRS and YFSETQ. The V end was cut by 0 bases, the J end by 0 bases, with 3 bases between. For the CDR3, the DNA is TGCGCCAGCAGCTTGGGCGTGAACACTGAAGCTTTCTTT. This codes for CASSLGVNTEAFF. Combining the CDR3 with reference TRBV5-1 and TRBJ1-1 gives the whole variable domain KAGVTQTPRYLIKTRGQQVTLSCSPISGHRSVSWYQQTPGQGLQFLFEYFSETQRNKGNFPGRFSGRQFSNSRSEMNVSTLELGDSALYLCASSLGVNTEAFFGQGTRLTVV.

In its sample, this clone was seen a few times. J is TRBJ1-1 and V is TRBV19, with D tentatively TRBD1 (6 bases). Germline CDR1 reads LNHDA; CDR2 reads SQIVND (reference sequence). The CDR3 covers 14 residues. V was shortened by 5 bases and J by 2 bases, with 12 bases between the two germline ends. DNA of the CDR3: TGTGCCAGTAGTGTACAGGGCCAAAACACTGAAGCTTTCTTT. Its translation is CASSVQGQNTEAFF. Combining the CDR3 with reference TRBV19 and TRBJ1-1 gives the whole variable domain DGGITQSPKYLFRKEGQNVTLSCEQNLNHDAMYWYRQDPGQGLRLIYYSQIVNDFQKGDIAEGYSVSREKKESFPLTVTSAQKNPTAFYLCASSVQGQNTEAFFGQGTRLTVV.

The chain couples TRBV28 to TRBJ1-6; unclear D gene. V was clipped by 9 bases and J by 7 bases, with 13 bases between them. This CDR3 comprises 13 residues. Germline V gene sequence: CDR1 MDHEN, CDR2 SYDVKM. In nucleotides, the CDR3 is TGTGCCAGTACGAGCATTTCCAATTCACCCCTCCACTTT. Translating gives CASTSISNSPLHF.

The gene calls are TRBV2 and TRBJ2-6, with 7 bases that match TRBD1. The CDR3 has 18 amino acids. The V and J ends lost 6 bases and 1 base, in that order; junction bases with no gene match: 12. The germline V gene encodes CDR1 SNHLY and CDR2 FYNNEI. CDR3 nucleotides: TGTGCCAGCAGATACTACCGGGACAGCCTATCTGGGGCCAACGTCCTGACTTTC. Translating gives CASRYYRDSLSGANVLTF.

The chain employs TRBV7-2 and TRBJ2-7; 7 positions match TRBD2. CDR3 length equals 15 residues. The V and J ends lost 7 bases and 6 bases, in that order; junction bases with no gene match: 15. CDR1 and CDR2 (germline): SGHTA, FQGNSA. The CDR3 loop reads CASTDTGTTVSEQYF. The CDR3 nucleotides read TGTGCCAGCACCGATACCGGGACTACGGTCAGCGAGCAGTACTTC.

This clone is deemed medium-sized. The CDR3 is CSVASTGQTYNEQFF. As DNA, the CDR3 is TGCAGCGTTGCCTCGACAGGTCAGACCTACAATGAGCAGTTCTTC. The rearrangement uses TRBV29-1 and TRBJ2-1; tentative D call: TRBD1 (6 bases). Germline V CDR1 and CDR2: SQVTM, ANQGSEA. The CDR3 is 15 amino acids. Trimming left V 4 bases short and J 2 bases short, with 15 bases between.

The CDR3 sequence: CASSLPQTAGRQYF. CDR3 in DNA: TGTGCCAGCAGTTTACCCCAGACGGCCGGAAGGCAGTACTTC. The J gene is TRBJ2-7, the V gene TRBV28, with unresolved D. In germline, CDR1 is MDHEN, CDR2 SYDVKM. The CDR3 covers 14 residues. V was trimmed by 2 bases and J by 9 bases, leaving 17 bases between them. The full variable domain, with the rest looked up from reference TRBV28 and TRBJ2-7, is DVKVTQSSRYLVKRTGEKVFLECVQDMDHENMFWYRQDPGLGLRLIYFSYDVKMKEKGDIPEGYSVSREKKERFSLILESASTNQTSMYLCASSLPQTAGRQYFGPGTRLTVT.

The chain combines TRBV2 with TRBJ1-3; tentative D call: TRBD1 (5 bases). V gave up 2 bases and J gave up 0 bases, with 8 bases separating them. The CDR3 is 15 residues long. Germline V gene sequence: CDR1 SNHLY, CDR2 FYNNEI. The CDR3 here is CASSEQGLSGNTIYF. As DNA, the CDR3 is TGTGCCAGCAGTGAACAGGGCCTCTCTGGAAACACCATATATTTT.

This clone occurred a few times. V usage is TRBV19 and J usage is TRBJ2-6, with TRBD2 as a possible D gene (6 bases). The CDR3 sequence is 14 residues long. CDR1 and CDR2 from the germline V gene are LNHDA and SQIVND (reference sequence). V was trimmed by 7 bases and J by 4 bases, leaving 11 bases between them. The CDR3 bases are TGTGCCAGTAAGCGGGTCTCGGGGGCCAACGTCCTGACTTTC. Residues: CASKRVSGANVLTF.

The chain uses TRBV7-2 and TRBJ2-3, with D uncertain. The CDR3 runs to 14 residues. From germline, CDR1 is SGHTA and CDR2 FQGNSA. The V end was cut by 1 base, the J end by 1 base, with 6 bases between. CDR3 sequence reads: CASSLGGRTDTQYF. Written as DNA, the CDR3 is TGTGCCAGCAGCTTAGGTGGCCGCACAGATACGCAGTATTTT.